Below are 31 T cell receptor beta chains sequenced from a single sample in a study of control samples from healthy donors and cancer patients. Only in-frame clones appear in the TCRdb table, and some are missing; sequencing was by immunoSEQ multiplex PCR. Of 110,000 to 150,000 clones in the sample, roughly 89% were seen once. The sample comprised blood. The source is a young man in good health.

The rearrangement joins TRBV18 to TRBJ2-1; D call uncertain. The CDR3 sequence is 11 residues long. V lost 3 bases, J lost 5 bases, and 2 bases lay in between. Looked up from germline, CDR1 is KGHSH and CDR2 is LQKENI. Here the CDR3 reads CASSPHNEQFF. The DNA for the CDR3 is TGTGCCAGCTCACCCCACAATGAGCAGTTCTTC.

The CDR3 reads CASSASRQGLGNTEAFF. The CDR3 DNA sequence: TGTGCCAGCAGCGCCTCAAGACAGGGATTGGGTAACACTGAAGCTTTCTTT. The chain is built from TRBV9 and TRBJ1-1; 7 bases line up with TRBD1. V shed 3 bases, J shed 2 bases, and the junction held 13 bases outside the gene matches. The germline V gene encodes CDR1 SGDLS and CDR2 YYNGEE. CDR3 length: 17 residues. Full variable domain (outside the CDR3, taken from reference TRBV9 and TRBJ1-1): DSGVTQTPKHLITATGQRVTLRCSPRSGDLSVYWYQQSLDQGLQFLIQYYNGEERAKGNILERFSAQQFPDLHSELNLSSLELGDSALYFCASSASRQGLGNTEAFFGQGTRLTVV.

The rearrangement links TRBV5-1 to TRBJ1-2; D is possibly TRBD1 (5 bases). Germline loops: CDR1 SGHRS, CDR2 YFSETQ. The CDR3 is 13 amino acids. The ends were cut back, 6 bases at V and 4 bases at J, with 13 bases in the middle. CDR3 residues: CASKTDNSYGYTF. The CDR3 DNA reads TGCGCCAGCAAAACGGACAACTCCTATGGCTACACCTTC.

The CDR3 loop is CASSLELAGVLDYEQYF. Written as DNA, the CDR3 is TGCGCCAGCAGCTTGGAACTAGCGGGAGTGCTGGACTACGAGCAGTACTTC. This sequence joins TRBV5-1 and TRBJ2-7; 11 bases match TRBD2. The V gene end was trimmed by 0 bases and the J gene end by 3 bases; junction bases not matched to a gene: 8. Per germline, CDR1 SGHRS and CDR2 YFSETQ. CDR3 length equals 17 residues.

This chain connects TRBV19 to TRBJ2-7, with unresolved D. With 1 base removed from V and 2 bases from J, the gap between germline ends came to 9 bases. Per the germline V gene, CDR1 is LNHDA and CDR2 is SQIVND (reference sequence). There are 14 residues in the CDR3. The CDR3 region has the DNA TGTGCCAGTAGTATAGGAGACGGAGCCTACGAGCAGTACTTC. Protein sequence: CASSIGDGAYEQYF.

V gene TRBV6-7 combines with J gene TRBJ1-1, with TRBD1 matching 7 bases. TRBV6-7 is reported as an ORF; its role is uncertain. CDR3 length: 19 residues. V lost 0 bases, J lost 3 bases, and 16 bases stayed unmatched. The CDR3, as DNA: TGTGCCAGCAGTTACTCGGTTCAAGGACAGGCTAGGTTGTACACTGAAGCTTTCTTT. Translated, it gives CASSYSVQGQARLYTEAFF.

Written as DNA, the CDR3 is TGTGCCAGCAGTGAGCTTGGGGTTGAGACCCAGTACTTC. It codes for CASSELGVETQYF. This sequence joins TRBV25-1 and TRBJ2-5; no clear D gene. CDR3 length: 13 amino acids. The germline V and J ends were trimmed by 3 bases and 5 bases, with 10 bases remaining between them. Germline V gene data show CDR1 as MGHDK and CDR2 as SYGVNS.

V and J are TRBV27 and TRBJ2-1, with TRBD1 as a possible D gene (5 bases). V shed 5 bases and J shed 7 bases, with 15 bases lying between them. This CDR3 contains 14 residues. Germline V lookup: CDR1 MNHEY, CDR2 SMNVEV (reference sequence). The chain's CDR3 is CASSGFRVENEQFF. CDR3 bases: TGTGCCAGCAGTGGTTTCAGGGTGGAGAATGAGCAGTTCTTC.

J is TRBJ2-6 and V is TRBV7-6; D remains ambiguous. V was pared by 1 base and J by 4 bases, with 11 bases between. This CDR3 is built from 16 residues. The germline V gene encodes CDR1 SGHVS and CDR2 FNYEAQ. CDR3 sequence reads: CASSLGPKAGANVLTF. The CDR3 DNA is TGTGCCAGCAGCTTAGGGCCCAAGGCCGGGGCCAACGTCCTGACTTTC.

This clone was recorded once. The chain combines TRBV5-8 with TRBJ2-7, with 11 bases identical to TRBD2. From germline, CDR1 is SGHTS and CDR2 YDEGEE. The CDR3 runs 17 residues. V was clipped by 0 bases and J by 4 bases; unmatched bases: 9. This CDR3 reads CASSLEGVSGRGYEQYF. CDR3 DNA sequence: TGTGCCAGCAGCTTGGAAGGTGTTAGCGGGAGGGGATACGAGCAGTACTTC.

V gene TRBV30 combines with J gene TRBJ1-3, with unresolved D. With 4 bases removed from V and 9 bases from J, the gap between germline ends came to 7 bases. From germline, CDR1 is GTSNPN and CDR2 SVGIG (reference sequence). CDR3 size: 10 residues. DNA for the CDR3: TGTGCCTGGATGGAGGGCACCATATATTTT. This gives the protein CAWMEGTIYF. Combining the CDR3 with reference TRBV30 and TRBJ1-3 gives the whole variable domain SQTIHQWPATLVQPVGSPLSLECTVEGTSNPNLYWYRQAAGRGLQLLFYSVGIGQISSEVPQNLSASRPQDRQFILSSKKLLLSDSGFYLCAWMEGTIYFGEGSWLTVV.

CDR3 in DNA: TGTGCCAGCAGCTTACGGGGTATGACTGAAGCTTTCTTT. It codes for CASSLRGMTEAFF. This chain uses TRBV11-2 with TRBJ1-1, with D uncertain. The germline V gene encodes CDR1 SGHAT and CDR2 FQNNGV. V gave up 2 bases and J gave up 5 bases, with 9 bases separating them. This CDR3 has 13 amino acids.

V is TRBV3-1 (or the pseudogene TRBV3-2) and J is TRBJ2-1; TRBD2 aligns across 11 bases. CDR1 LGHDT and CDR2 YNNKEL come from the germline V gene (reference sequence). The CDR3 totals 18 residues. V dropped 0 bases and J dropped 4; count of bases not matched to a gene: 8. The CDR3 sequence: CASSQDPVAGGLYNEQFF. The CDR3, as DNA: TGTGCCAGCAGCCAAGATCCAGTAGCGGGAGGGCTTTACAATGAGCAGTTCTTC.

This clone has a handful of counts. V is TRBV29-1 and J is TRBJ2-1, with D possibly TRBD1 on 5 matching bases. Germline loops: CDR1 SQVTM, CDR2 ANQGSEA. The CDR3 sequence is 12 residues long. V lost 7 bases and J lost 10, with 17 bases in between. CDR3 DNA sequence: TGCAGCGCTGCAGACAGTTCTTGGGAGCAGTTCTTC. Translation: CSAADSSWEQFF.

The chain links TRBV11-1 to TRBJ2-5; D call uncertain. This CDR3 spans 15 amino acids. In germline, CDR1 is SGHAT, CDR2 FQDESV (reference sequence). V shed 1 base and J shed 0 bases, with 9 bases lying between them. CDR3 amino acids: CASSLGLTDQETQYF. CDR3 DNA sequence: TGTGCCAGCAGCTTAGGTCTAACCGACCAAGAGACCCAGTACTTC.

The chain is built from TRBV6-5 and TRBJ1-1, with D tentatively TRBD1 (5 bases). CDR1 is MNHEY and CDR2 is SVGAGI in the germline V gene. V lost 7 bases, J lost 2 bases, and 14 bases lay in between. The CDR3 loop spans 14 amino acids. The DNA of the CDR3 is TGTGCCAGCACCAGGGTTGTGTTCAACACTGAAGCTTTCTTT. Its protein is CASTRVVFNTEAFF.

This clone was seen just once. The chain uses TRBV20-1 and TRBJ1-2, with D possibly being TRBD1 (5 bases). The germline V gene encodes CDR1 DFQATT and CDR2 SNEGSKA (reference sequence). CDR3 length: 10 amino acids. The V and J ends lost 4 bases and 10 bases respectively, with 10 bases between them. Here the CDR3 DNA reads TGCAGTGCTAAGAACGGACACTACACCTTC. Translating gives CSAKNGHYTF.

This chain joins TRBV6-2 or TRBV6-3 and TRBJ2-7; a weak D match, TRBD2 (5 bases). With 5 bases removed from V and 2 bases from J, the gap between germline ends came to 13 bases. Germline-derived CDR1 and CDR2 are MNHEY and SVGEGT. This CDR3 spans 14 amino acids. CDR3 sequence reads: CASSPDGITYEQYF. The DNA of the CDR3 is TGTGCCAGCAGTCCGGACGGGATAACCTACGAGCAGTACTTC.

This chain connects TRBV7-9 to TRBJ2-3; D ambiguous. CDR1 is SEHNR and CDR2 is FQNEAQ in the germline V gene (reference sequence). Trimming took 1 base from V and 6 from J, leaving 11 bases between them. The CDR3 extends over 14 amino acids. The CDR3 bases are TGTGCCAGCAGCTTAGATATCGCCCTGGATACGCAGTATTTT. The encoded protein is CASSLDIALDTQYF.

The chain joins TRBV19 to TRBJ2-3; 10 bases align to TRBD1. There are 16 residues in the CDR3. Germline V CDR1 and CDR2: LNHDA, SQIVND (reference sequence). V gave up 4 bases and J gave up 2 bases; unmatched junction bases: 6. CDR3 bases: TGTGCCAGTAGTACAGGGACAGGGGCCATCACAGATACGCAGTATTTT. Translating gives CASSTGTGAITDTQYF.

This CDR3 is CASSQLSLDYEQYF. The CDR3, as DNA: TGTGCCAGCAGCCAACTTTCGCTAGACTACGAGCAGTACTTC. The chain links TRBV3-1 (or the pseudogene TRBV3-2) to TRBJ2-7; D is unresolved. Germline CDR1 LGHDT, CDR2 YNNKEL (reference sequence). CDR3 length: 14 amino acids. Trimming removed 2 bases at V and 3 bases at J, with 11 bases between.

In nucleotides, the CDR3 is TGTGCCAGTACCGGGACAGAAGGTATATCCCAAGAGACCCAGTACTTC. Residues: CASTGTEGISQETQYF. This chain links TRBV19 with TRBJ2-5; the match to TRBD1 covers 7 bases. The CDR3 is made up of 16 amino acids. V gave up 7 bases and J gave up 1 base; unmatched junction bases: 12. CDR1 and CDR2 from the germline V gene are LNHDA and SQIVND (reference sequence).

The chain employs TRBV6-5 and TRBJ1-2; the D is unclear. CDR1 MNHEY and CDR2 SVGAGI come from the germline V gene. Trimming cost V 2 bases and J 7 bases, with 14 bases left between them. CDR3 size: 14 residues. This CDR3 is CASSYGRHGSGYTF. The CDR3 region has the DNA TGTGCCAGCAGTTACGGGCGGCATGGGAGTGGCTACACCTTC.

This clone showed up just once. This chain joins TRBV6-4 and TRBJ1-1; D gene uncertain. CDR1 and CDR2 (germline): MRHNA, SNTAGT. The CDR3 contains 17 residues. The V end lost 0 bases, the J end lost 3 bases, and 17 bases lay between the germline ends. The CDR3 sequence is CASSDSFFSAGDTEAFF. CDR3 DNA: TGTGCCAGCAGTGACTCGTTTTTTTCAGCCGGGGACACTGAAGCTTTCTTT.

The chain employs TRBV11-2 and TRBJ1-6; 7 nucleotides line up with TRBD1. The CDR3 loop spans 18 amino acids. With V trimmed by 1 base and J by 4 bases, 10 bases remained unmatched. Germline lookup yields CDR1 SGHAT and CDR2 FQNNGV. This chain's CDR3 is CASSLGGLRGQYNSPLHF. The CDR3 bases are TGTGCCAGCAGCTTAGGGGGGTTGAGGGGGCAATATAATTCACCCCTCCACTTT.

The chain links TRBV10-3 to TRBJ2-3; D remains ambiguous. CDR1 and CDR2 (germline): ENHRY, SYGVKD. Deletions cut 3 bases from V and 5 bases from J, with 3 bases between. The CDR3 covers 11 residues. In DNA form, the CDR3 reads TGTGCCATCAGTGACGTAGATACGCAGTATTTT. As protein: CAISDVDTQYF.

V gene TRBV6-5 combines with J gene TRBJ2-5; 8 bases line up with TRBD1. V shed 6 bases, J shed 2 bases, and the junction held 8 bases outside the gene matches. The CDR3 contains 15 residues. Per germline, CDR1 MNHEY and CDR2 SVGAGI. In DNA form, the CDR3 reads TGTGCCAGCAGAAGAGGACAGGGAGGACAAGAGACCCAGTACTTC. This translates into CASRRGQGGQETQYF.

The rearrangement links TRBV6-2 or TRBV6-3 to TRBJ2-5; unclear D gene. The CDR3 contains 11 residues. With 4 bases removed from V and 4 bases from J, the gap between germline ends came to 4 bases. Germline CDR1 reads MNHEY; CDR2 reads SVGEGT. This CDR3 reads CASSFAETQYF. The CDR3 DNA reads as TGTGCCAGCAGTTTCGCAGAGACCCAGTACTTC.

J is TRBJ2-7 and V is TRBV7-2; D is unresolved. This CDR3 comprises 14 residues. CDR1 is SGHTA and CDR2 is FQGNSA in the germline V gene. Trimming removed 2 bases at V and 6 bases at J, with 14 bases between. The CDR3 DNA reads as TGTGCCAGCAGCTTATTACCGTTTTATCTCGAGCAGTACTTC. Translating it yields CASSLLPFYLEQYF.

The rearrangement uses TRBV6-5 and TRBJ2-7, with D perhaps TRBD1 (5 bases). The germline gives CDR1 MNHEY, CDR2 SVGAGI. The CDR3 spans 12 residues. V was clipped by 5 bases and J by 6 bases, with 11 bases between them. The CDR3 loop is CASSPQGREQYF. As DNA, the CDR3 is TGTGCCAGCAGTCCGCAGGGTCGCGAGCAGTACTTC.

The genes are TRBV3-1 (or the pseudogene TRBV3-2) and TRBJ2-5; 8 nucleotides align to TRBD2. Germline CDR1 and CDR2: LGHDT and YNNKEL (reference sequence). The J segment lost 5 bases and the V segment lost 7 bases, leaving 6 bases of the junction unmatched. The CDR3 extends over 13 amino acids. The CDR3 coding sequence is TGTGCCAGCACCCGGGGGGGTCGGGAGACCCAGTACTTC. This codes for CASTRGGRETQYF.